The 26 T cell receptor beta chains given below trace back to one sample, sequenced in a study of OX40 agonist ivuxolimab in advanced cancers. Measured with immunoSEQ multiplex PCR; TCRdb has only the in-frame clones, and not every one. Of 65,000 to 95,000 clones listed, approximately 94% were seen once; the top ten hold around 4.8%. This specimen was CD4+ or CD8+ T cells sorted from blood, taken in a trial of the OX40 agonist ivuxolimab. All receptors come from an adult with an advanced solid tumor such as melanoma, head and neck, liver or kidney cancer.

The chain combines TRBV27 with TRBJ2-1; TRBD2 matches at 10 bases. V gave up 6 bases and J gave up 6 bases; unmatched junction bases: 8. The length of the CDR3 is 15 residues. Germline CDR1 is MNHEY and CDR2 is SMNVEV (reference sequence). CDR3 protein: CASRPRLAGGNEQFF. CDR3 nucleotides: TGTGCCAGCAGACCGAGACTAGCGGGTGGCAATGAGCAGTTCTTC.

The chain joins TRBV6-5 to TRBJ1-6; TRBD1 is a possible D gene (6 bases). The CDR3 loop spans 14 amino acids. V lost 6 bases and J 1 base, leaving 7 bases between the germline ends. CDR1 MNHEY and CDR2 SVGAGI come from the germline V gene. CDR3 region: CASSGQSYNSPLHF. CDR3 sequence (DNA): TGTGCCAGCAGCGGACAGTCCTATAATTCACCCCTCCACTTT.

The V gene is TRBV27, the J gene TRBJ2-3, with TRBD1 matching 7 bases. J was trimmed by 0 bases and V by 11 bases; bases with no gene match: 5. The CDR3 is 13 residues long. Per the germline V gene, CDR1 is MNHEY and CDR2 is SMNVEV (reference sequence). DNA for the CDR3: TGTGCCTCCCGGGACAGCAGCACAGATACGCAGTATTTT. Protein product: CASRDSSTDTQYF.

The chain couples TRBV10-3 to TRBJ1-1, with TRBD1 identical over 7 bases. The CDR3 runs 15 residues. Germline CDR1 is ENHRY and CDR2 is SYGVKD. The V and J ends lost 6 bases and 1 base, in that order; junction bases with no gene match: 8. CDR3 in amino acids: CAISLGDSGNTEAFF. The CDR3 DNA reads TGTGCCATCAGCTTGGGGGACAGTGGGAACACTGAAGCTTTCTTT.

This clone has only a few counts. V gene TRBV28 combines with J gene TRBJ1-5; D possibly corresponds to TRBD1 (5 bases). Germline assignment: CDR1 MDHEN and CDR2 SYDVKM. The CDR3 has 14 residues. V was pared by 8 bases and J by 3 bases, with 14 bases between. The CDR3 is CASVLGGPNQPQHF. The CDR3 DNA reads as TGTGCCAGCGTACTGGGGGGACCCAATCAGCCCCAGCATTTT.

V gene TRBV7-9 combines with J gene TRBJ1-1; weak D call: TRBD1 (5 bases). With 5 bases removed from V and 1 base from J, the gap between germline ends came to 11 bases. The CDR3 extends over 14 amino acids. Germline V CDR1 and CDR2: SEHNR, FQNEAQ (reference sequence). The CDR3 loop reads CASSAGTENTEAFF. The CDR3, as DNA: TGTGCCAGCAGCGCTGGGACGGAGAACACTGAAGCTTTCTTT.

The V call is TRBV18, the J call TRBJ1-5; the D gene is possibly TRBD1 (5 bases). Trimming took off 2 bases at V and 5 bases at J, with 7 bases between the two ends. The CDR3 covers 13 residues. The germline gives CDR1 KGHSH, CDR2 LQKENI. CDR3 sequence reads: CASSPDRHQPQHF. Written as DNA, the CDR3 is TGTGCCAGCTCACCAGACAGACATCAGCCCCAGCATTTT. The variable domain in full, with the rest retrieved from reference TRBV18 and TRBJ1-5, is NAGVMQNPRHLVRRRGQEARLRCSPMKGHSHVYWYRQLPEEGLKFMVYLQKENIIDESGMPKERFSAEFPKEGPSILRIQQVVRGDSAAYFCASSPDRHQPQHFGDGTRLSIL.

The CDR3: CSAPRDTQYF. The CDR3, as DNA: TGCAGTGCCCCGCGAGATACGCAGTATTTT. This chain connects TRBV20-1 to TRBJ2-3; no reliable D call. Trimming removed 6 bases from V and 5 bases from J, with 6 bases in between. Germline CDR1 and CDR2: DFQATT and SNEGSKA (reference sequence). The CDR3 contains 10 residues.

The chain is built from TRBV27 and TRBJ2-2, with 11 bases fitting TRBD2. After removal of 6 bases from V and 1 base from J, the junction contained 4 bases not matched to a gene. The CDR3 totals 16 residues. The germline V gene has CDR1 MNHEY and CDR2 SMNVEV (reference sequence). The CDR3 spells CASRQLAGGNTGELFF. DNA of the CDR3: TGTGCCAGCAGACAGCTAGCGGGGGGGAACACCGGGGAGCTGTTTTTT.

CDR3 sequence (DNA): TGTGCCAGCAGACCCAGGGGGCCGGGTCAGCCCCAGCATTTT. The encoded protein is CASRPRGPGQPQHF. V and J are TRBV6-5 and TRBJ1-5; TRBD1 agrees at 8 bases. Germline V CDR1 and CDR2: MNHEY, SVGAGI. The CDR3 has 14 amino acids. The junction had 7 bases not matched to a gene; V was cut back by 6 bases and J by 6 bases.

This chain connects TRBV29-1 to TRBJ1-1; D might be TRBD1 (5 bases). CDR1 and CDR2 (germline): SQVTM, ANQGSEA. The length of the CDR3 is 14 residues. V gave up 6 bases and J gave up 6 bases, with 20 bases separating them. The CDR3 sequence is CSVHVGGARPEAFF. CDR3 in DNA: TGCAGCGTACACGTTGGAGGGGCTCGGCCTGAAGCTTTCTTT.

This clone has only one observation. V gene TRBV7-2 combines with J gene TRBJ1-5; no firm D call. Trimming shortened V by 3 bases and J by 4 bases, and 10 bases separated the two germline ends. The CDR3 is 14 amino acids. Germline lookup yields CDR1 SGHTA and CDR2 FQGNSA. The CDR3 region is CASSFSGGNQPQHF. In nucleotides, the CDR3 is TGTGCCAGCAGCTTTTCAGGTGGGAATCAGCCCCAGCATTTT. Combining the CDR3 with reference TRBV7-2 and TRBJ1-5 gives the whole variable domain GAGVSQSPSNKVTEKGKDVELRCDPISGHTALYWYRQSLGQGLEFLIYFQGNSAPDKSGLPSDRFSAERTGGSVSTLTIQRTQQEDSAVYLCASSFSGGNQPQHFGDGTRLSIL.

The V gene is TRBV5-1, the J gene TRBJ1-1; D possibly corresponds to TRBD1 (6 bases). Trimming cost V 6 bases and J 7 bases, with 10 bases left between them. The CDR3 has 11 amino acids. Germline V gene sequence: CDR1 SGHRS, CDR2 YFSETQ. The chain's CDR3 is CASTGQNEAFF. In nucleotides, the CDR3 is TGCGCCAGCACCGGACAGAATGAAGCTTTCTTT.

The V gene is TRBV11-3, the J gene TRBJ1-5; D call uncertain. CDR3 length equals 13 residues. Germline assignment: CDR1 SGHNT and CDR2 YENEEA. Trimming removed 5 bases at V and 7 bases at J, with 12 bases between. Here the CDR3 reads CASSTNAGQPQHF. For the CDR3, the DNA is TGTGCCAGCAGCACTAACGCGGGGCAGCCCCAGCATTTT.

The genes are TRBV5-1 and TRBJ2-7; perhaps TRBD1 as D (7 bases). Germline V gene lookup returns CDR1 SGHRS and CDR2 YFSETQ. V was trimmed by 0 bases and J by 6 bases, leaving 22 bases between them. The length of the CDR3 is 17 residues. CDR3 residues: CASSLGLGDSGGIEQYF. The CDR3, as DNA: TGCGCCAGCAGCTTGGGGTTGGGTGACTCAGGGGGGATCGAGCAGTACTTC. Looking up the rest from reference TRBV5-1 and TRBJ2-7 gives the full variable domain: KAGVTQTPRYLIKTRGQQVTLSCSPISGHRSVSWYQQTPGQGLQFLFEYFSETQRNKGNFPGRFSGRQFSNSRSEMNVSTLELGDSALYLCASSLGLGDSGGIEQYFGPGTRLTVT.

The rearrangement joins TRBV5-1 to TRBJ1-2; tentative D call: TRBD1 (5 bases). This CDR3 comprises 15 residues. Trimming pared 1 base from V and 4 bases from J, leaving 14 bases between. Germline V gene data show CDR1 as SGHRS and CDR2 as YFSETQ. CDR3 bases: TGCGCCAGCAGCTTGATCGCTGGGACCACCTATGGCTACACCTTC. It is translated as CASSLIAGTTYGYTF.

The chain is built from TRBV5-1 and TRBJ2-1; TRBD1 matches at 8 bases. The CDR3 loop spans 17 amino acids. The V gene's germline CDR1 is SGHRS and CDR2 YFSETQ. The V segment lost 0 bases and the J segment 9 bases; nucleotides outside the gene matches: 14. The chain's CDR3 is CASSLGPVTGDDGEQFF. CDR3 bases: TGCGCCAGCAGCTTGGGCCCGGTGACAGGGGACGACGGTGAGCAGTTCTTC.

Of note for this clone: At one end the junction does not follow the germline gene, possibly because of a read error. The CDR3 DNA is TGTGCTAGCAGCCCAGACGGCAGCAAGGGAAAACTGTTTTTT. Its protein product is CASSPDGSKGKLFF. The chain joins TRBV7-7 to TRBJ1-4, with D unresolved. This CDR3 spans 14 amino acids. In germline, CDR1 is SSHAT, CDR2 FNYEAQ (reference sequence).

This chain links TRBV21-1 with TRBJ2-7; the listed D gene, TRBD1, was not tested against the DNA. TRBV21-1 is annotated as a pseudogene. The CDR3 runs 13 residues. CDR3 coding DNA: TGTGCCAGCACCCCTCAGGGATTGGTCGAGCAGTACTTC. Protein sequence: CASTPQGLVEQYF.

V is TRBV7-3 and J is TRBJ2-2, with 12 positions matching TRBD2. Germline V lookup: CDR1 SGHTA, CDR2 FQGTGA. V lost 5 bases to trimming and J lost 6 bases; unmatched junction nucleotides: 16. This CDR3 comprises 19 residues. CDR3 sequence (DNA): TGTGCCAGCAGCCGATGGACTAGCGGGAAGTATAGGGAAGCCGGGGAGCTGTTTTTT. It yields the protein CASSRWTSGKYREAGELFF.

The J gene is TRBJ2-2, the V gene TRBV28; D could derive from TRBD1 or TRBD2 (5 bases each). Germline V gene sequence: CDR1 MDHEN, CDR2 SYDVKM. The CDR3 covers 17 residues. Trimming pared 10 bases from V and 2 bases from J, leaving 23 bases between. The CDR3 here is CATMGRMGSLNTGELFF. CDR3 in DNA: TGTGCCACAATGGGACGGATGGGATCATTAAACACCGGGGAGCTGTTTTTT.

About this clone: At one end, the junction sequence differs from germline, possibly due to a read error. Other DNA variants within this sample encode the same CDR3. The chain couples TRBV27 to TRBJ1-1, with 12 positions matching TRBD1. Germline V lookup: CDR1 MNHEY, CDR2 SMNVEV (reference sequence). The length of the CDR3 is 15 residues. The CDR3 DNA sequence: TGTGCCAGCAGCTCCGGGACAGGGGGCATGACTGAAGCCTTCTTT. Its translation: CASSSGTGGMTEAFF.

This chain uses TRBV10-1 with TRBJ2-2, with 9 nucleotides matching TRBD1. There are 16 residues in the CDR3. Germline assignment: CDR1 WNHNN and CDR2 SYGVQD (reference sequence). V lost 3 bases and J lost 5; bases outside the gene matches: 7. The CDR3 DNA follows: TGCGCCAGCAGTGACCGTGGGACAGGGCGTACCGGGGAGCTGTTTTTT. Protein: CASSDRGTGRTGELFF.

The chain carries TRBV4-2 and TRBJ1-5; 12 bases line up with TRBD1. The CDR3 extends over 16 amino acids. After removal of 4 bases from V and 6 bases from J, the junction contained 7 bases not matched to a gene. Germline lookup yields CDR1 LGHNA and CDR2 YNFKEQ. CDR3 loop: CASSPGPGQGAQPQHF. The CDR3 nucleotides read TGTGCCAGCAGCCCAGGACCGGGACAGGGGGCTCAGCCCCAGCATTTT.

The genes are TRBV18 and TRBJ2-7; TRBD2 matches 7 bases. Trimming took 2 bases from V and 3 from J; bases not matched to a gene: 1. The germline V gene has CDR1 KGHSH and CDR2 LQKENI. This CDR3 is built from 13 residues. Here the CDR3 DNA reads TGTGCCAGCTCACCATTAGCGGGCTACGAGCAGTACTTC. Its translation: CASSPLAGYEQYF.

The chain carries TRBV30 and TRBJ2-7, with 8 bases aligning to TRBD1. After removal of 2 bases from V and 3 bases from J, the junction contained 3 bases not matched to a gene. Germline CDR1 GTSNPN, CDR2 SVGIG (reference sequence). The CDR3 totals 13 residues. CDR3 protein: CAWSKGQGYEQYF. The CDR3 DNA follows: TGTGCCTGGAGTAAAGGACAGGGCTACGAGCAGTACTTC.